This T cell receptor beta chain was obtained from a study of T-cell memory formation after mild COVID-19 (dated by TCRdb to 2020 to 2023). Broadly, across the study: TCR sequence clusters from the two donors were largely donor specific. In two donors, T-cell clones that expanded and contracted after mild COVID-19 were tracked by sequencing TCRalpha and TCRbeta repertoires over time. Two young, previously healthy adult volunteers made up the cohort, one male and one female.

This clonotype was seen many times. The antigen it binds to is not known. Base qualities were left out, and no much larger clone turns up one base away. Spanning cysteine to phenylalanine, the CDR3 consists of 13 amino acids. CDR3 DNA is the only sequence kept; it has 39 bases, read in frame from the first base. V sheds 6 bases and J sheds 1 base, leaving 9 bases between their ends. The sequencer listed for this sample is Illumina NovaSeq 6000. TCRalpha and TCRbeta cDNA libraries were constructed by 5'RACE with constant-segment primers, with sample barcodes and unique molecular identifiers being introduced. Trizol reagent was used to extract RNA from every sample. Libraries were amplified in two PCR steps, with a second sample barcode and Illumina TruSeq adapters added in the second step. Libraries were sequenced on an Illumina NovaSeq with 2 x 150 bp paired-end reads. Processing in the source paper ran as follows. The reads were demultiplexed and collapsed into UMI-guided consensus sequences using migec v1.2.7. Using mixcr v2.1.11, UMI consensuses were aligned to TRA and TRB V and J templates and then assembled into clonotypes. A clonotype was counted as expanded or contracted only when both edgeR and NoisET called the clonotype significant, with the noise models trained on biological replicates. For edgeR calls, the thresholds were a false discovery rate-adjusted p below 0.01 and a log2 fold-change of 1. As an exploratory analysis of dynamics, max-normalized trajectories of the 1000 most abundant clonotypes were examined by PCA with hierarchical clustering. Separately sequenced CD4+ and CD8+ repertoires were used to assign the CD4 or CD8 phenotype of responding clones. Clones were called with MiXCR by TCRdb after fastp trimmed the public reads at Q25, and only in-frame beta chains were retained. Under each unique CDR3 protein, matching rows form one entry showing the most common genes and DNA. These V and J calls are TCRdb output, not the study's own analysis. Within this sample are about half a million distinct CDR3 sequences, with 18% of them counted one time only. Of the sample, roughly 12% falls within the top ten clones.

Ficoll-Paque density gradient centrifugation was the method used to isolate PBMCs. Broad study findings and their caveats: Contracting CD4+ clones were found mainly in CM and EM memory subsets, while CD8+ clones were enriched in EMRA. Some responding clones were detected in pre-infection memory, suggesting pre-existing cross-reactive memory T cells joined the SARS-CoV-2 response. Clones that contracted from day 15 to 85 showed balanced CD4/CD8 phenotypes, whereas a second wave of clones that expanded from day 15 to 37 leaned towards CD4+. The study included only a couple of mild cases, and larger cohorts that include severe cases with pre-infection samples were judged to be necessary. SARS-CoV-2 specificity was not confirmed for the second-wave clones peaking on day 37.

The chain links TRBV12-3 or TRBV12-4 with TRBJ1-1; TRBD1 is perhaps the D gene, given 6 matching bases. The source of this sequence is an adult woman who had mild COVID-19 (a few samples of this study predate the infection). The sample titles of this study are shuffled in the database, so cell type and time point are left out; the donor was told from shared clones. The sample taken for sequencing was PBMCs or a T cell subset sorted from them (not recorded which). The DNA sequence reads TGTGCCAGCAGACCGACAGGGAACACTGAAGCTTTCTTT. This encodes CASRPTGNTEAFF.